This T cell receptor (beta chain) emerged from a study of blood T cell repertoires in COVID-19. About the research overall: Acute and convalescent COVID-19 specimens originated in the United States, Italy and Spain.

The CDR3 contains 18 residues. Germline assignment: CDR1 MDHEN and CDR2 SYDVKM. Trimming shortened V by 5 bases and J by 0 bases, and 20 bases separated the two germline ends. Data came from immunoSEQ multiplex PCR; TCRdb stores just in-frame clones and leaves some out. Among tens of thousands of clones listed, roughly 90% were seen once. The sample consisted of peripheral blood. J is TRBJ2-1 and V is TRBV28, with a possible D match to TRBD2 (5 bases). This clonotype was obtained from a man in his 70s with acute or convalescent COVID-19. CDR3 residues: CASSPLNGLESSYNEQFF. As DNA, the CDR3 is TGTGCCAGCAGTCCGCTTAACGGACTGGAGAGCTCCTACAATGAGCAGTTCTTC. Combining the CDR3 with reference TRBV28 and TRBJ2-1 gives the whole variable domain DVKVTQSSRYLVKRTGEKVFLECVQDMDHENMFWYRQDPGLGLRLIYFSYDVKMKEKGDIPEGYSVSREKKERFSLILESASTNQTSMYLCASSPLNGLESSYNEQFFGPGTRLTVL.